These 10 T cell receptor beta chains were all obtained from the same sample, sequenced in a study of blood T cell repertoires in COVID-19. Sequenced by immunoSEQ multiplex PCR; TCRdb stores in-frame clones only, minus some. The sample includes approximately 500,000 clones, around 85% of them seen just once. The sample taken for sequencing was peripheral blood. The source is a human donor in a cohort sampled during active COVID-19.

The J gene is TRBJ1-1, the V gene TRBV6-2 or TRBV6-3; TRBD1 matches at 8 bases. The CDR3 runs to 13 residues. Germline-derived CDR1 and CDR2 are MNHEY and SVGEGT. Trimming took 8 bases from V and 3 from J; bases not matched to a gene: 5. The chain's CDR3 is CASGRQGYTEAFF. CDR3 in DNA: TGTGCCAGCGGCCGACAGGGGTACACTGAAGCTTTCTTT.

The chain uses TRBV5-1 and TRBJ1-4, with 8 bases identical to TRBD1. Germline-derived CDR1 and CDR2 are SGHRS and YFSETQ. CDR3 size: 15 residues. Trimming cost V 3 bases and J 5 bases; bases outside gene matches: 6. This CDR3 is CASSWGQALNEKLFF. The CDR3 DNA reads as TGCGCCAGCAGCTGGGGACAGGCGTTGAATGAAAAACTGTTTTTT. The full variable domain, rest sourced from reference TRBV5-1 and TRBJ1-4, is KAGVTQTPRYLIKTRGQQVTLSCSPISGHRSVSWYQQTPGQGLQFLFEYFSETQRNKGNFPGRFSGRQFSNSRSEMNVSTLELGDSALYLCASSWGQALNEKLFFGSGTQLSVL.

The genes are TRBV7-9 and TRBJ2-2, with TRBD2 matching over 8 bases. Trimming cost V 3 bases and J 5 bases; bases outside gene matches: 5. The CDR3 is 15 amino acids. Germline-derived CDR1 and CDR2 are SEHNR and FQNEAQ (reference sequence). The CDR3 sequence: CASSFGGAETGELFF. CDR3 coding DNA: TGTGCCAGCAGCTTCGGGGGGGCTGAGACCGGGGAGCTGTTTTTT.

This chain uses TRBV7-2 with TRBJ2-3; tentative D call: TRBD1 (5 bases). V was trimmed by 3 bases and J by 5 bases, leaving 9 bases between them. The CDR3 runs to 13 residues. CDR1 is SGHTA and CDR2 is FQGNSA in the germline V gene. CDR3: CASSFYQGDTQYF. CDR3 nucleotide sequence: TGTGCCAGCAGCTTTTATCAGGGAGATACGCAGTATTTT.

About this clone itself: Other nucleotide sequences in the sample specify the same CDR3. The gene calls are TRBV30 and TRBJ2-1; TRBD2 might be the D (6 bases). The germline V and J ends were trimmed by 1 base and 2 bases, with 12 bases remaining between them. CDR1 GTSNPN and CDR2 SVGIG come from the germline V gene (reference sequence). The CDR3 has 15 amino acids. CDR3 bases: TGTGCCTGGAGTGCGGATAGCGGCCCCTACAATGAGCAGTTCTTC. Protein product: CAWSADSGPYNEQFF.

The chain couples TRBV28 to TRBJ2-7, with 13 positions matching TRBD2. The V and J ends lost 6 bases and 1 base, in that order; junction bases with no gene match: 3. Germline CDR1 MDHEN, CDR2 SYDVKM. The CDR3 totals 15 residues. The CDR3 DNA reads TGTGCCAGCAGCTGGACTAGCGGGGGTTCCTACGAGCAGTACTTC. This encodes CASSWTSGGSYEQYF.

The gene calls are TRBV28 and TRBJ2-1, with 8 bases matching TRBD2. Germline loops: CDR1 MDHEN, CDR2 SYDVKM. Trimming at V came to 4 bases and at J to 1 base, leaving 9 bases not matched to a gene. The CDR3 length is 17 residues. The CDR3 DNA follows: TGTGCCAGCAGTTCGCCCGCGGCGGGAGGATCCTACAATGAGCAGTTCTTC. It encodes CASSSPAAGGSYNEQFF.

The rearrangement links TRBV28 to TRBJ2-3; D may be TRBD2 (5 bases). The CDR3 loop spans 14 amino acids. Between the trimmed V and J ends, which lost 7 bases and 1 base, there was a span of 12 bases. CDR1 is MDHEN and CDR2 is SYDVKM in the germline V gene. This CDR3 reads CASMDRAGTDTQYF. In DNA, the CDR3 is TGTGCCAGCATGGATAGAGCGGGCACAGATACGCAGTATTTT.

V gene TRBV6-2 or TRBV6-3 combines with J gene TRBJ1-5, with 10 bases matching TRBD1. Trimming removed 5 bases from V and 1 base from J; junction bases left unmatched: 5. This CDR3 has 16 amino acids. The germline V gene encodes CDR1 MNHEY and CDR2 SVGEGT. CDR3 in DNA: TGTGCCAGCAGTACGAGACAGGGGGCAAGCAATCAGCCCCAGCATTTT. Encoded protein: CASSTRQGASNQPQHF.

The chain couples TRBV19 to TRBJ1-1; a weak D match, TRBD1 (6 bases). The CDR3 contains 19 residues. V gave up 3 bases and J gave up 2 bases, with 25 bases separating them. Germline V CDR1 and CDR2: LNHDA, SQIVND (reference sequence). The CDR3 loop reads CASSILDRHSGIPNTEAFF. CDR3 sequence (DNA): TGTGCCAGTAGTATTTTAGACAGGCACTCCGGGATTCCTAACACTGAAGCTTTCTTT.